One and the same sample provided the 23 T cell receptor beta chains below, sequenced in a study of neurological immune-mediated disorders. Using its own MiXCR run on the 5' RACE reads, TCRdb lists one record per CDR3 protein. The data contain tens of thousands of distinct CDR3 sequences, 4.5% of them singletons. Sequencing used PBMCs. Source of these receptors: a man aged 30-40 years with multiple sclerosis.

This clonotype was counted at least ten times. The chain recombines TRBV20-1 with TRBJ1-6, with no clear D. There are 12 residues in the CDR3. Trimming stripped 3 bases from V and 10 bases from J, with 10 bases between. The germline gives CDR1 DFQATT, CDR2 SNEGSKA (reference sequence). The CDR3 DNA reads as TGCAGTGCTAGGGACGAACGGTCACCCCTCCACTTT. Residues: CSARDERSPLHF.

This clonotype was counted ten times or more. This chain connects TRBV20-1 to TRBJ2-3, with 8 bases fitting TRBD2. The ends lost 5 bases at V and 2 bases at J; junction bases unmatched: 6. CDR1 DFQATT and CDR2 SNEGSKA come from the germline V gene (reference sequence). This CDR3 has 14 amino acids. The CDR3 bases are TGCAGTGCTGGGACGGGGGGGGCCACAGATACGCAGTATTTT. It yields the protein CSAGTGGATDTQYF.

This clonotype has a count of ten or more. This chain connects TRBV5-6 to TRBJ2-1; the match to TRBD1 covers 9 bases. The CDR3 has 16 amino acids. Germline CDR1 is SGHDT and CDR2 is YYEEEE. Losses at the gene ends were 5 bases for V and 6 bases for J; bases not matched to a gene: 12. The DNA for the CDR3 is TGTGCCAGCAGTCCCGTTTCGACAGGGGGTTTCAATGAGCAGTTCTTC. Protein sequence: CASSPVSTGGFNEQFF. The whole variable domain, filled in from reference TRBV5-6 and TRBJ2-1, reads DAGVTQSPTHLIKTRGQQVTLRCSPKSGHDTVSWYQQALGQGPQFIFQYYEEEERQRGNFPDRFSGHQFPNYSSELNVNALLLGDSALYLCASSPVSTGGFNEQFFGPGTRLTVL.

This clonotype was counted at least ten times. The gene calls are TRBV6-1 and TRBJ1-4; D call uncertain. The CDR3 extends over 14 amino acids. Germline V lookup: CDR1 MNHNS, CDR2 SASEGT. The V end was cut by 5 bases, the J end by 0 bases, with 7 bases between. The CDR3 bases are TGTGCCAGCAGTCCCGGATCAACTAATGAAAAACTGTTTTTT. Translated, it gives CASSPGSTNEKLFF.

The table lists this clonotype with a few counts. V is TRBV6-5 and J is TRBJ2-1; D is unclear. Germline CDR1 reads MNHEY; CDR2 reads SVGAGI. V lost 6 bases and J 0 bases, leaving 9 bases between the germline ends. The CDR3 is 14 residues long. Here the CDR3 reads CASSLSSSYNEQFF. The CDR3 DNA reads as TGTGCCAGCAGCCTCTCAAGCTCCTACAATGAGCAGTTCTTC.

This clonotype has a count of ten or more. The chain's CDR3 is CASSWGTGEAYEQYF. The CDR3 coding sequence is TGCGCCAGCAGCTGGGGGACAGGGGAGGCCTACGAGCAGTACTTC. The gene calls are TRBV5-1 and TRBJ2-7, with 10 bases aligning to TRBD1. The CDR3 extends over 15 amino acids. J was trimmed by 2 bases and V by 3 bases; bases with no gene match: 5. CDR1 is SGHRS and CDR2 is YFSETQ in the germline V gene.

The chain links TRBV2 to TRBJ1-1; the D gene is possibly TRBD1 (5 bases). The CDR3 is 12 residues long. V was cut by 8 bases and J by 4 bases, with 11 bases left in between. Germline V gives CDR1 SNHLY, CDR2 FYNNEI. DNA of the CDR3: TGTGCCAGCTACGGGGGGGGCACTGAAGCTTTCTTT. This encodes CASYGGGTEAFF.

This clonotype was recorded at least ten times. J is TRBJ2-3 and V is TRBV24-1; 15 positions match TRBD2. J gave up 4 bases and V 2 bases, and 3 bases lay outside the gene matches. This CDR3 comprises 17 residues. Germline CDR1 KGHDR, CDR2 SFDVKD. The CDR3 bases are TGTGCCACCAGTGATTACGGACTAGCGGGGGGGTCAGATACGCAGTATTTT. Amino acids: CATSDYGLAGGSDTQYF.

The table lists this clonotype with many counts. The chain has TRBV5-1 and TRBJ2-5, with D perhaps TRBD1 (5 bases). The germline CDR1 and CDR2 sequences are SGHRS and YFSETQ. The V end lost 4 bases, the J end lost 1 base, and 8 bases lay between the germline ends. The CDR3 loop spans 13 amino acids. Here the CDR3 reads CASSVDIQETQYF. The DNA for the CDR3 is TGCGCCAGCAGCGTGGACATCCAAGAGACCCAGTACTTC. Full variable domain (remainder filled in from reference TRBV5-1 and TRBJ2-5): KAGVTQTPRYLIKTRGQQVTLSCSPISGHRSVSWYQQTPGQGLQFLFEYFSETQRNKGNFPGRFSGRQFSNSRSEMNVSTLELGDSALYLCASSVDIQETQYFGPGTRLLVL.

The table lists this clonotype with many counts. This chain joins TRBV7-8 and TRBJ2-4; D is perhaps TRBD2 (7 bases). The CDR3 contains 19 residues. Trimming removed 6 bases from V and 0 bases from J, with 24 bases in between. From germline, CDR1 is SGHVS and CDR2 FQNEAQ. The CDR3, as DNA: TGTGCCAGCAGAGCCAGTGTGGGGGGGGCCTCCTCAGCCAAAAACATTCAGTACTTC. Translating it yields CASRASVGGASSAKNIQYF.

This clonotype was detected many times. The chain uses TRBV9 and TRBJ1-2, with D possibly TRBD1 on 5 matching bases. The CDR3 sequence is 14 residues long. V lost 0 bases, J lost 8 bases, and 14 bases lay in between. Germline V CDR1 and CDR2: SGDLS, YYNGEE. Written as DNA, the CDR3 is TGTGCCAGCAGCGTAGATGGGGCGGTCGACGGCTACACCTTC. Translated, it gives CASSVDGAVDGYTF.

Many counts were recorded for this clonotype. The chain recombines TRBV2 with TRBJ1-1; 9 bases match TRBD1. The ends lost 7 bases at V and 5 bases at J; junction bases unmatched: 5. The CDR3 totals 13 residues. Germline V gives CDR1 SNHLY, CDR2 FYNNEI. For the CDR3, the DNA is TGTGCCAGCACAGCCGGGACAGGGACTGAAGCTTTCTTT. Amino acids: CASTAGTGTEAFF.

This clonotype was seen at least ten times. V and J are TRBV20-1 and TRBJ1-1; a possible D gene is TRBD1 (5 bases). Trimming took off 2 bases at V and 6 bases at J, with 7 bases between the two ends. This CDR3 spans 11 amino acids. Germline lookup yields CDR1 DFQATT and CDR2 SNEGSKA (reference sequence). As DNA, the CDR3 is TGCAGTGCTAGACGGGACCCTGAAGCTTTCTTT. Its translation: CSARRDPEAFF.

This clonotype was seen many times. The V and J genes are TRBV5-1 and TRBJ2-2; 10 bases are a match to TRBD1. V shed 5 bases and J 6 bases; nucleotides not matched to a gene: 10. Germline V lookup: CDR1 SGHRS, CDR2 YFSETQ. The CDR3 contains 16 residues. The CDR3 spells CASRGQGLQGSGELFF. The CDR3 DNA sequence: TGCGCCAGCAGGGGACAGGGGCTGCAAGGGTCCGGGGAGCTGTTTTTT. Looking up the rest from reference TRBV5-1 and TRBJ2-2 gives the full variable domain: KAGVTQTPRYLIKTRGQQVTLSCSPISGHRSVSWYQQTPGQGLQFLFEYFSETQRNKGNFPGRFSGRQFSNSRSEMNVSTLELGDSALYLCASRGQGLQGSGELFFGEGSRLTVL.

This clonotype has at least ten counts. The rearrangement uses TRBV29-1 and TRBJ1-2; D possibly corresponds to TRBD1 (5 bases). V lost 6 bases and J lost 5, with 19 bases in between. The germline V gene encodes CDR1 SQVTM and CDR2 ANQGSEA. CDR3 length: 14 residues. This CDR3 is CSVGGTATFYGYTF. The DNA of the CDR3 is TGCAGCGTGGGGGGGACCGCAACATTTTATGGCTACACCTTC.

At least ten counts were recorded for this clonotype. This chain uses TRBV5-1 with TRBJ1-2; D call uncertain. V gave up 4 bases and J gave up 5 bases, with 9 bases separating them. Per the germline V gene, CDR1 is SGHRS and CDR2 is YFSETQ. The CDR3 has 12 amino acids. The CDR3 nucleotides are TGCGCCAGCAGCCCCGGACTGTATGGCTACACCTTC. Translation: CASSPGLYGYTF.

This clonotype was observed many times. This sequence joins TRBV3-1 and TRBJ1-5; D gene ambiguous. This CDR3 region has 15 residues. Trimming shortened V by 0 bases and J by 0 bases, and 6 bases separated the two germline ends. Germline CDR1 and CDR2: LGHDT and YNNKEL (reference sequence). The CDR3 region is CASSQDRFSNQPQHF. The CDR3, as DNA: TGTGCCAGCAGCCAAGATCGCTTTAGCAATCAGCCCCAGCATTTT.

Many counts were recorded for this clonotype. This chain joins TRBV20-1 and TRBJ1-1; TRBD1 matches at 9 bases. The junction had 9 bases not matched to a gene; V was cut back by 5 bases and J by 11 bases. The germline CDR1 and CDR2 sequences are DFQATT and SNEGSKA (reference sequence). The CDR3 has 12 residues. The CDR3 DNA sequence: TGCAGTGCTCCGGACAGGGGACTGGGGGCTTTCTTT. Translated: CSAPDRGLGAFF.

The chain employs TRBV5-1 and TRBJ2-3; 11 positions match TRBD1. Trimming removed 1 base from V and 3 bases from J; junction bases left unmatched: 4. The CDR3 consists of 16 residues. Germline CDR1 SGHRS, CDR2 YFSETQ. CDR3 coding DNA: TGCGCCAGCAGCTTGCCCGGGACAGGGGGAACAGATACGCAGTATTTT. Translation: CASSLPGTGGTDTQYF. Combining the CDR3 with reference TRBV5-1 and TRBJ2-3 gives the whole variable domain KAGVTQTPRYLIKTRGQQVTLSCSPISGHRSVSWYQQTPGQGLQFLFEYFSETQRNKGNFPGRFSGRQFSNSRSEMNVSTLELGDSALYLCASSLPGTGGTDTQYFGPGTRLTVL.

Ten or more counts support this clonotype. The rearrangement uses TRBV20-1 and TRBJ1-4; D unclear. The CDR3 totals 13 residues. V was clipped by 5 bases and J by 0 bases, with 7 bases between them. The germline V gene has CDR1 DFQATT and CDR2 SNEGSKA (reference sequence). The CDR3 DNA reads TGCAGTGCTGGGCCTGCAACTAATGAAAAACTGTTTTTT. Translating it yields CSAGPATNEKLFF.

This clonotype was detected ten times or more. One end of the junction does not line up with germline, which may come from a read error. The V gene is TRBV3-1, the J gene TRBJ1-5; D perhaps matches TRBD1 (6 bases). This CDR3 has 13 residues. CDR1 and CDR2 from the germline V gene are LGHDT and YNNKEL (reference sequence). The CDR3 DNA reads TGTGCCAGCAGCCAAGATCGGTGGGGGCCCCAGAATTTT. Encoded protein: CASSQDRWGPQNF.

This clonotype was recorded at least ten times. The V gene is TRBV4-1, the J gene TRBJ2-7; 7 nucleotides align to TRBD2. The CDR3 contains 16 residues. V gave up 1 base and J gave up 6 bases; unmatched junction bases: 12. Germline lookup yields CDR1 MGHRA and CDR2 YSYEKL. CDR3 coding DNA: TGCGCCAGCAGCCAAGCGGTAGCGGGTTCCCGAGCCGAGCAGTACTTC. The encoded protein is CASSQAVAGSRAEQYF.

This clonotype was observed many times. The chain links TRBV28 to TRBJ1-1, with 9 bases that match TRBD1. Looked up from germline, CDR1 is MDHEN and CDR2 is SYDVKM. Trimming at V came to 5 bases and at J to 2 bases, leaving 9 bases not matched to a gene. The CDR3 has 16 residues. The CDR3 DNA follows: TGTGCCAGCAGTCCAGTCCCGGGACAGGGAAACACTGAAGCTTTCTTT. This sequence encodes CASSPVPGQGNTEAFF.